A selection of T cell receptor beta chains follows, all from one sample in a study of cytomegalovirus exposure and HLA in healthy donors. Sequencing used immunoSEQ multiplex PCR; TCRdb keeps in-frame clones, though not all of them. The table shows some 20,000 clones, with under 80% occurring only once. Sequenced material: PBMCs. The receptors originated from a young man in good health and CMV-seronegative. The CDR3 runs from the conserved cysteine through the conserved F or W. A D gene is named only where the DNA matches it firmly. Some rows mark clone size as missing; the rest say once, few, many or name a class of expanded clone.

. TRBJ1-1 TRBD1 TRBV29-1 CSVVGQATWNTEAFF TGCAGCGTGGTCGGACAGGCGACCTGGAACACTGAAGCTTTCTTT
. TRBJ1-1 . TRBV27 CASSLGGAEAFF TGTGCCAGCAGTTTGGGGGGGGCTGAAGCTTTCTTT
few TRBJ1-3 . TRBV10-3 CAIRDNGNTIYF TGTGCCATCAGGGACAACGGAAACACCATATATTTT
. TRBJ2-1 TRBD1 TRBV29-1 CSVDGTGLYNEQFF TGCAGCGTTGACGGGACAGGACTCTACAATGAGCAGTTCTTC
. TRBJ1-2 . TRBV6-1 CASSVQGTYGYTF TGTGCCAGCAGTGTTCAGGGAACATATGGCTACACCTTC
. TRBJ1-1 . TRBV9 CASSAQTGGAFF TGTGCCAGCAGCGCCCAGACAGGCGGCGCTTTCTTT
. TRBJ1-1 . TRBV5-6 CASSYYRVFEAFF TGTGCCAGCAGCTACTACAGGGTTTTTGAAGCTTTCTTT
. TRBJ2-5 TRBD1 TRBV7-9 CASSRQVGQGQETQYF TGTGCCAGCAGCCGACAAGTGGGACAGGGTCAAGAGACCCAGTACTTC
. TRBJ1-1 . TRBV30 CAWSLDSGTEAFF TGTGCCTGGAGTCTTGACAGTGGGACTGAAGCTTTCTTT
. TRBJ1-2 . TRBV7-2 CASSLVGYYGYTF TGTGCCAGCAGCTTAGTCGGGTACTATGGCTACACCTTC
. TRBJ2-7 . TRBV7-9 CASSPSGLRHGYEQYF TGTGCCAGCAGCCCATCCGGACTCAGGCACGGGTACGAGCAGTACTTC
. TRBJ2-7 TRBD1 TRBV6-5 CASSGTGPREQYF TGTGCCAGCAGCGGGACAGGGCCTCGGGAGCAGTACTTC
. TRBJ2-7 TRBD1 TRBV6-1 CASSETGQPNYEQYF TGTGCCAGCAGTGAAACGGGACAGCCGAACTACGAGCAGTACTTC
. TRBJ2-6 . TRBV30 CACPEGSGSGANVLTF TGTGCCTGCCCGGAGGGATCGGGATCTGGGGCCAACGTCCTGACTTTC
. TRBJ2-1 TRBD2 TRBV4-2 CASSPETSGRDEQFF TGTGCCAGCAGCCCCGAGACTAGCGGGAGGGATGAGCAGTTCTTC
. TRBJ1-2 . TRBV29-1 CSVVTGGYGYTF TGCAGCGTTGTGACAGGTGGCTATGGCTACACCTTC
once TRBJ2-1 TRBD2 TRBV10-1 CASSESLPTSGSGNEQFF TGCGCCAGCAGTGAGTCACTTCCTACTAGCGGGAGTGGTAATGAGCAGTTCTTC
. TRBJ1-4 TRBD1 TRBV29-1 CSVNLQGGEKLFF TGCAGCGTTAATCTTCAGGGGGGAGAAAAACTGTTTTTT
. TRBJ1-5 . TRBV11-3 CASSLAAGPHF TGTGCCAGCAGCTTAGCTGCAGGCCCGCATTTT
. TRBJ2-3 TRBD2 TRBV30 CASVRRGSTDTQYF TGTGCCTCCGTCCGGCGGGGGAGCACAGATACGCAGTATTTT
. TRBJ1-1 . TRBV10-3 CAISPGRTEAFF TGTGCCATCAGCCCAGGGCGCACTGAAGCTTTCTTT
. TRBJ1-5 TRBD1 TRBV30 CAWSVGTVSNQPQHF TGTGCCTGGAGTGTGGGGACAGTTAGCAATCAGCCCCAGCATTTT
. TRBJ1-1 TRBD1 TRBV2 CASSRDRGRTEAFF TGTGCCAGCAGCCGGGACAGGGGGCGAACTGAAGCTTTCTTT
once TRBJ1-2 . TRBV7-7 CASSLGPPERYGYTF TGTGCTAGCAGCTTAGGGCCTCCGGAGAGGTATGGCTACACCTTC
. TRBJ1-2 TRBD1 TRBV30 CAWEPTGRGYTF TGTGCCTGGGAACCGACAGGGCGGGGCTACACCTTC
. TRBJ1-6 TRBD1 TRBV29-1 CSVASGTENSPLHF TGCAGCGTGGCATCTGGGACAGAGAATTCACCCCTCCACTTT
once TRBJ2-5 . TRBV5-6 CASSLTSSGETQYF TGTGCCAGCAGCTTGACTAGCTCGGGAGAGACCCAGTACTTC
. TRBJ1-6 . TRBV6-6 CASSYSRAINSPLHF TGTGCCAGCAGTTACTCGCGGGCAATCAATTCACCCCTCCACTTT
. TRBJ1-2 . TRBV30 CAWSRGGGYTF TGTGCCTGGAGTCGAGGGGGTGGCTACACCTTC
. TRBJ1-4 TRBD1 TRBV4-2 CASSQTRDSGSRSNEKLFF TGTGCCAGCAGCCAGACCCGGGACAGCGGGTCCCGCTCAAATGAAAAACTGTTTTTT
. TRBJ2-7 TRBD1 TRBV7-2 CASSWSPGTVGYEQYF TGTGCCAGCAGCTGGAGCCCCGGGACAGTCGGATACGAGCAGTACTTC
. TRBJ2-1 TRBD2 TRBV6-5 CASRPTSGGHEQFF TGTGCCAGCAGGCCGACTAGCGGGGGCCATGAGCAGTTCTTC
. TRBJ1-6 . TRBV30 CAWSVGDPPLHF TGTGCCTGGAGTGTAGGAGATCCACCCCTCCACTTT
. TRBJ2-5 . TRBV5-1 CASSLELSETQYF TGCGCCAGCAGCTTGGAACTGTCTGAGACCCAGTACTTC
. TRBJ1-1 . TRBV2 CASSDKGLGEAFF TGTGCCAGCAGTGACAAGGGACTGGGTGAAGCTTTCTTT
. TRBJ2-3 . TRBV6-5 CASSLRLLDTQYF TGTGCCAGCAGTTTGAGACTCCTAGATACGCAGTATTTT
. TRBJ2-3 . TRBV29-1 CSVSPTLDTQYF TGCAGCGTGTCCCCCACATTAGATACGCAGTATTTT
. TRBJ1-5 . TRBV30 CAWSVGGVNQPQHF TGTGCCTGGAGTGTAGGAGGCGTAAATCAGCCCCAGCATTTT
few TRBJ2-1 . TRBV30 CAWSNDRVGGNEQFF TGTGCCTGGAGTAACGACAGGGTCGGGGGCAATGAGCAGTTCTTC
once TRBJ1-2 . TRBV29-1 CSVVGGDGYTF TGCAGCGTTGTGGGGGGTGATGGCTACACCTTC
. TRBJ1-3 . TRBV5-6 CASSLIPGNTIYF TGTGCCAGCAGCTTGATCCCGGGAAACACCATATATTTT
once TRBJ2-1 TRBD1 TRBV25-1 CASGLGQGARNEQFF TGTGCCAGCGGCCTCGGGCAGGGGGCAAGGAATGAGCAGTTCTTC
. TRBJ2-7 . TRBV2 CASWGDYEQYF TGTGCCAGCTGGGGCGACTACGAGCAGTACTTC
few TRBJ2-1 TRBD1 TRBV6-5 CASSYDRGYNEQFF TGTGCCAGCAGTTACGACAGGGGATACAATGAGCAGTTCTTC
few TRBJ2-6 TRBD1 TRBV4-3 CASSPVGQGVSGANVLTF TGCGCCAGCAGCCCAGTGGGACAGGGGGTCTCTGGGGCCAACGTCCTGACTTTC
few TRBJ2-7 . TRBV12-2 CAGSDGEQYF TGTGCAGGGAGTGACGGTGAGCAGTACTTC
. TRBJ1-6 . TRBV5-6 CASSLFRGNSPLHF TGTGCCAGCAGCTTGTTCAGGGGCAATTCACCCCTCCACTTT
. TRBJ1-2 . TRBV10-3 CAISDIGQGNNGYTF TGTGCCATCAGTGATATTGGTCAGGGGAACAACGGCTACACCTTC
. TRBJ2-2 . TRBV5-4 CASSPHTRGTGELFF TGTGCCAGCAGCCCCCACACAAGGGGGACCGGGGAGCTGTTTTTT
. TRBJ2-1 TRBD1 TRBV28 CASSLSTGQGYNEQFF TGTGCCAGCAGTTTATCAACGGGACAGGGGTACAATGAGCAGTTCTTC
. TRBJ2-3 . TRBV9 CASSANPRDTQYF TGTGCCAGCAGCGCCAACCCGCGGGATACGCAGTATTTT
. TRBJ1-5 TRBD1 TRBV6-1 CASTQPGTGYRPQHF TGTGCCAGCACCCAGCCGGGGACAGGGTATAGGCCCCAGCATTTT
few TRBJ2-7 TRBD1 TRBV7-9 CASSPQGPSYEQYF TGTGCCAGCAGCCCACAGGGGCCCTCCTACGAGCAGTACTTC
. TRBJ1-5 . TRBV30 CAWSPSTALSNQPQHF TGTGCCTGGAGTCCTTCGACAGCCCTGAGCAATCAGCCCCAGCATTTT
. TRBJ2-7 . TRBV6-5 CASSRTSGEQYF TGTGCCAGCAGTCGGACATCCGGCGAGCAGTACTTC
few TRBJ2-5 . TRBV2 CASSEALRASLETQYF TGTGCCAGCAGTGAAGCGCTTAGGGCTAGCCTGGAGACCCAGTACTTC
. TRBJ1-5 . TRBV6-5 CASQYRVGQPQHF TGTGCCAGCCAATACAGGGTGGGTCAGCCCCAGCATTTT
. TRBJ1-5 . TRBV6-1 CASSEEGRGHQPQHF TGTGCCAGCAGTGAAGAAGGTCGTGGGCACCAGCCCCAGCATTTT
. TRBJ1-1 . TRBV14 CASRRAGVNTEAFF TGTGCCAGCAGACGGGCCGGGGTGAACACTGAAGCTTTCTTT